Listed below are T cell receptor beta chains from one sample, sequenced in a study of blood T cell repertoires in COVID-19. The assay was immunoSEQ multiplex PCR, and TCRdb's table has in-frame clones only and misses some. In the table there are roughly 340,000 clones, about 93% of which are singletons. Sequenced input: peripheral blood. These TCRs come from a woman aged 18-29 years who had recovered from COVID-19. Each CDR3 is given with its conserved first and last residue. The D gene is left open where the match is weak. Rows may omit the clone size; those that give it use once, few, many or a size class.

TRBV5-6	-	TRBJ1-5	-	TGTGCCAGCAGCTTGCCGCGGAACCTAATCAATCAGCCCCAGCATTTT	CASSLPRNLINQPQHF
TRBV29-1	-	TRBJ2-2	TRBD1	TGCAGCGTTTGCCAACGGGACAGGGGGTTCTTTAGCGGTGGGGAGCTGTTTTTT	CSVCQRDRGFFSGGELFF
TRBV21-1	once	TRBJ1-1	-	TGTGCCAGCAGCCCAAAACCCCTTACAGGGAGGGCGAACACTGAAGCTTTCTTT	CASSPKPLTGRANTEAFF
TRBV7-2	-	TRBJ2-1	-	TGTGCCAGCAGCCCGGGGGGCAAGAGCTCCTACAATGAGCAGTTCTTC	CASSPGGKSSYNEQFF
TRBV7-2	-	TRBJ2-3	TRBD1	TGTGCCAGCAGCATAAGCAGGGGGACAGATACGCAGTATTTT	CASSISRGTDTQYF
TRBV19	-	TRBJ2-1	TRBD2	TGTGCCAGTAGCCCGACTAGCGGGAGTTTTTTTGATGAGCAGTTCTTC	CASSPTSGSFFDEQFF
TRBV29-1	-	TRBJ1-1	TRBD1	TGCAGCGTTGGGAAACTAAGGACAGGTAGCACTGAAGCTTTCTTT	CSVGKLRTGSTEAFF
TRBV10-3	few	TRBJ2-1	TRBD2	TGTGCCACCGGGACTAGCGGGAATGAGCAGTTCTTC	CATGTSGNEQFF
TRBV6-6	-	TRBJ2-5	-	TGTGCCAGCAGTTACTCGCCGTCGGGGGAGACCCAGTACTTC	CASSYSPSGETQYF
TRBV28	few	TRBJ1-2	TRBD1	TGTGCCAGCAGTTCGACAGGGAGGAAAGGCTACACCTTC	CASSSTGRKGYTF
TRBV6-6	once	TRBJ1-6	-	TGTGCCAGCAGTCGAAACCCACGGCGGGTGGATTCACCCCTCCACTTT	CASSRNPRRVDSPLHF
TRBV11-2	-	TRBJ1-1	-	TGTGCCAGCACCCAGATGGTGGCGAACACTGAAGCTTTCTTT	CASTQMVANTEAFF
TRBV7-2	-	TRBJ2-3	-	TGTGCCAGCAGCTTATACAGGTACCGGACAGATACGCAGTATTTT	CASSLYRYRTDTQYF
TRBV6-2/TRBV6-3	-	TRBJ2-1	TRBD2	TGTGCCAGCAGCGTCGGGCGGGAGGGGTACAATGAGCAGTTCTTC	CASSVGREGYNEQFF
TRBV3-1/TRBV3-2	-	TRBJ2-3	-	TGTGCCAGCAGCGTGAGATCCGGGGGATCTACGCAGTATTTT	CASSVRSGGSTQYF
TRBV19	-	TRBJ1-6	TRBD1	TGTGCCAGTAGTAGGGGGGCCGACAGGGGAGGACCCCTCCACTTT	CASSRGADRGGPLHF
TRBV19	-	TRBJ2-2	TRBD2	TGTGCCAGTAGCCTAAACAGCGGGAGACGGTCAGGCACCGGGGAGCTGTTTTTT	CASSLNSGRRSGTGELFF
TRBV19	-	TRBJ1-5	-	TGTGCCAGTAGTATCGGCAGGGAGGATCAGCCCCAGCATTTT	CASSIGREDQPQHF